The TCR beta chain described here comes from a study of T-cell memory formation after mild COVID-19. Study-wide context: Across donors, TCR clusters were largely donor specific.

This CDR3 spans 15 amino acids. From germline, CDR1 is MGHDK and CDR2 SYGVNS. Trimming left V 3 bases short and J 5 bases short, with 17 bases between. TCRdb passed the 5' RACE reads through MiXCR, listing each CDR3 protein once. The table shows about 210,000 distinct CDR3 sequences, with around 30% occurring only once. This clonotype is medium-sized in the sample. Its matching antigen is unknown. Study-level findings and limits: CD4+ contracting clones were found mainly in CM and EM, and CD8+ ones in EMRA.

The receptor was derived from an adult woman who had mild COVID-19 (a few samples of this study predate the infection). Cell type and time point are not known. Sequencing was done on a sample of PBMCs or a T cell subset sorted from them (not recorded which). The genes are TRBV25-1 and TRBJ2-7; possibly TRBD2 for D (5 bases). As DNA, the CDR3 is TGTGCCAGCAGTGAGTCCCGCAGGTACGGGGACGAGCAGTACTTC. It is translated as CASSESRRYGDEQYF.